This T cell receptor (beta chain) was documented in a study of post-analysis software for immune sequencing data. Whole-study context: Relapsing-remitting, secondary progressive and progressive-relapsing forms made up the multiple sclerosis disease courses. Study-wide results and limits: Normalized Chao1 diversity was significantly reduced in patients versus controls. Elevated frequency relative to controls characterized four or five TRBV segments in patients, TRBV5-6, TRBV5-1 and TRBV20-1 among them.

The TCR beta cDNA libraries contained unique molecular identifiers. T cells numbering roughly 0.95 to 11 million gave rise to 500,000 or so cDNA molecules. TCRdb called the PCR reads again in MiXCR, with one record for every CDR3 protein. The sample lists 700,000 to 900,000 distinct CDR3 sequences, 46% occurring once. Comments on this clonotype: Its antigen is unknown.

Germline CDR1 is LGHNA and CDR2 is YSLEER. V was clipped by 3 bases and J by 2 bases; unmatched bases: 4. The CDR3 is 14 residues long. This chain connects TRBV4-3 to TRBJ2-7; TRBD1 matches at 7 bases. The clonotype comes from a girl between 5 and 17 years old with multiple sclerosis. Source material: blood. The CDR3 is CASSQRQGAYEQYF. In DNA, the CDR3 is TGCGCCAGCAGCCAGCGACAGGGCGCCTACGAGCAGTACTTC.